This TCR beta chain comes out of a study of shared clonotypes between healthy human individuals. Study information: CD4 naive and memory got three plates each, CD8 naive two, CD8 memory one.

Study-wide results and caveats: Across subsets, estimated richness was generally greater for naive than for memory populations.

CDR3 length: 12 residues. V was shortened by 5 bases and J by 3 bases, with 11 bases between the two germline ends. Germline values: CDR1 GTSNPN, CDR2 SVGIG (reference sequence). The sorted-subset replicate PCRs were given around 200 ng DNA, which is 25,000 to 35,000 T cell genomes. Profiling relied on immunoSEQ multiplex PCR, and the TCRdb table lists in-frame clones only, not all of them. The sample shows around 200,000 clones, 60% to 75% of them seen only once. A CD45RA+ naive subset and a CD45RA-negative memory subset were split from CD4+ cells. Remarks on this clone: Its target is unknown.

The V and J genes are TRBV30 and TRBJ2-7, with a tentative D call TRBD2 (6 bases). The clonotype comes from a man aged 30-40 years in good health. The sequenced sample was memory CD4+ T cells sorted from blood. Subset: CD45RA-negative fraction. The CDR3, as DNA: TGTGCCTGGGGTAGGACTATCTACGAGCAGTACTTC. Its protein is CAWGRTIYEQYF.